This T cell receptor (beta chain) stems from a study of cytomegalovirus exposure and HLA in healthy donors. About the study: A prior study identified 110 million or so unique TCR beta sequences from about 179 million T cells.

PCR used 60 Vbeta primers and 13 Jbeta primers. Produced via immunoSEQ multiplex PCR; TCRdb's table is partial and in-frame only. The sample consists of 170,000 or so clones, around 78% of them appearing once. Germline-derived CDR1 and CDR2 are LNHNV and YYDKDF (reference sequence). The ends lost 0 bases at V and 7 bases at J; junction bases unmatched: 13. The CDR3 length is 17 residues. The sequence came from a woman in her forties or fifties in good health and CMV-seropositive. The sequencing sample was made of PBMCs. This rearrangement joins TRBV15 to TRBJ2-7; 9 nucleotides match TRBD2. CDR3 nucleotide sequence: TGTGCCACCAGCAGAGATATGGGGGGACTAGCCCCTGGGGAGCAGTACTTC. Its translation: CATSRDMGGLAPGEQYF.